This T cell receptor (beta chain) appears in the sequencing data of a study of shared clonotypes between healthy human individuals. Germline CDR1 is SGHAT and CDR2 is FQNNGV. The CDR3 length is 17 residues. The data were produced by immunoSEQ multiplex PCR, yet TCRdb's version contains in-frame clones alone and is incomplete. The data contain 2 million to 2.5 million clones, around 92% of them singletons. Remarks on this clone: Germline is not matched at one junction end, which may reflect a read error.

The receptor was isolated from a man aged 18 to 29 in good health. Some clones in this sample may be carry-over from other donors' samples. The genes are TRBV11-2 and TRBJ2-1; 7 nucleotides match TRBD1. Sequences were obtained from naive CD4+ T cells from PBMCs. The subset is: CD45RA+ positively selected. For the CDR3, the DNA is TGTGCCAGCAGCTCTTCGACCGGGACAGTCTCCCACAATGAGCAGTTCTTC. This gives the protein CASSSSTGTVSHNEQFF.